These T cell receptor beta chains were read from a single sample in a study of spatial heterogeneity in lung cancer. TCRdb reprocessed the 5' RACE reads via MiXCR and lists one record per CDR3 protein. The sample contains approximately 39,000 distinct CDR3 sequences, about 7.9% of which appear only once. The source material was PBMCs, sampled at follow-up. These TCRs come from a male donor with early-stage non-small cell lung cancer. Each CDR3 is given with its conserved first and last residue. The order of the fields is D gene, clone size, V gene, J gene, CDR3 protein, CDR3 DNA. The D gene is left open where the match is weak. The size entry is marked missing in some rows and otherwise reads once, few, many or a size class.

D: TRBD1
size: many
V: TRBV10-3
J: TRBJ1-3
CDR3: CAISQIEGQGSSGNTIYF
DNA: TGTGCCATCAGCCAGATCGAAGGACAGGGTAGCTCTGGAAACACCATATATTTT

D: TRBD2
size: many
V: TRBV11-2
J: TRBJ2-3
CDR3: CASSLAGGPSDTQYF
DNA: TGTGCCAGCAGCTTAGCGGGGGGGCCTTCGGATACGCAGTATTTT

D: TRBD2
size: many
V: TRBV11-2
J: TRBJ2-1
CDR3: CASSQLAGSYNEQFF
DNA: TGTGCCAGCAGCCAACTAGCGGGGTCCTACAATGAGCAGTTCTTC

D: TRBD1
size: many
V: TRBV27
J: TRBJ2-1
CDR3: CASSFMTGERYNEQFF
DNA: TGTGCCAGCAGTTTTATGACAGGGGAACGGTACAATGAGCAGTTCTTC

D: -
size: many
V: TRBV19
J: TRBJ2-1
CDR3: CASSMIVGRLSDEQFF
DNA: TGTGCCAGTAGTATGATCGTGGGAAGACTTTCCGATGAGCAGTTCTTC

D: -
size: many
V: TRBV29-1
J: TRBJ2-3
CDR3: CSVLRDTQYF
DNA: TGCAGCGTCCTTCGGGATACGCAGTATTTT

D: -
size: many
V: TRBV5-5
J: TRBJ2-7
CDR3: CTSSLFGIREQYF
DNA: TGTACCAGCAGCTTGTTTGGGATACGGGAGCAGTACTTC

D: TRBD1
size: many
V: TRBV9
J: TRBJ1-5
CDR3: CASSVGSGGGNQPQHF
DNA: TGTGCCAGCAGCGTAGGATCAGGGGGAGGCAATCAGCCCCAGCATTTT

D: TRBD1
size: many
V: TRBV6-6
J: TRBJ1-1
CDR3: CASSWDRGNTEAFF
DNA: TGTGCCAGCAGTTGGGACAGGGGGAACACTGAAGCTTTCTTT

D: -
size: many
V: TRBV13
J: TRBJ2-3
CDR3: CASSKDGRAARDTQYF
DNA: TGTGCCAGCAGCAAAGACGGCAGGGCCGCACGGGATACGCAGTATTTT

D: TRBD2
size: many
V: TRBV9
J: TRBJ2-3
CDR3: CASSAGTSGGLTTDTQYF
DNA: TGTGCCAGCAGCGCCGGGACTAGCGGGGGGTTAACCACAGATACGCAGTATTTT

D: TRBD2
size: many
V: TRBV6-2/TRBV6-3
J: TRBJ2-3
CDR3: CASSYGTSGGAGWTDTQYF
DNA: TGTGCCAGCAGTTACGGGACTAGCGGGGGGGCCGGTTGGACAGATACGCAGTATTTT

D: TRBD1
size: many
V: TRBV29-1
J: TRBJ2-1
CDR3: CSVDRGYNEQFF
DNA: TGCAGCGTTGACAGGGGGTACAATGAGCAGTTCTTC

D: TRBD1
size: many
V: TRBV19
J: TRBJ1-4
CDR3: CASRDRGGLEKLFF
DNA: TGTGCCAGTAGAGACAGGGGAGGACTTGAAAAACTGTTTTTT

D: -
size: many
V: TRBV3-1
J: TRBJ1-5
CDR3: CASSQDVGNQPQHF
DNA: TGTGCCAGCAGCCAAGATGTAGGGAATCAGCCCCAGCATTTT

D: -
size: many
V: TRBV6-4
J: TRBJ1-4
CDR3: CASRKEGLNEKLFF
DNA: TGTGCCAGCAGGAAAGAAGGCCTTAATGAAAAACTGTTTTTT

D: TRBD2
size: many
V: TRBV2
J: TRBJ2-3
CDR3: CASSAGGGTDTQYF
DNA: TGTGCCAGCAGTGCGGGGGGTGGCACAGATACGCAGTATTTT

D: -
size: medium-sized
V: TRBV7-6
J: TRBJ2-1
CDR3: CASSFSTGPNEQFF
DNA: TGTGCCAGCAGCTTTTCCACCGGCCCCAATGAGCAGTTCTTC

D: -
size: many
V: TRBV9
J: TRBJ2-1
CDR3: CASSVGQGPPYYNEQFF
DNA: TGTGCCAGCAGCGTAGGGCAGGGCCCCCCCTACTACAATGAGCAGTTCTTC

D: -
size: many
V: TRBV12-3/TRBV12-4
J: TRBJ2-7
CDR3: CASSSPLSSYEQYF
DNA: TGTGCCAGCAGTTCCCCGTTGAGCTCCTACGAGCAGTACTTC

D: -
size: many
V: TRBV2
J: TRBJ1-1
CDR3: CASSAGRDEAFF
DNA: TGTGCCAGCAGCGCCGGCAGGGATGAAGCTTTCTTT

D: -
size: many
V: TRBV6-5
J: TRBJ2-7
CDR3: CASSYSRVHEQYF
DNA: TGTGCCAGCAGTTACTCCCGGGTCCACGAGCAGTACTTC

D: -
size: -
V: TRBV21-1
J: TRBJ2-7
CDR3: CASSKFWGEQYF
DNA: TGTGCCAGCAGCAAATTTTGGGGGGAGCAGTACTTC

D: -
size: -
V: TRBV18
J: TRBJ2-7
CDR3: CASSPESRTHVYEQYF
DNA: TGTGCCAGCTCACCCGAAAGTAGGACGCATGTCTACGAGCAGTACTTC

D: TRBD1
size: few
V: TRBV5-1
J: TRBJ1-4
CDR3: CASSGTGKNEKLFF
DNA: TGCGCCAGCAGCGGGACAGGGAAAAATGAAAAACTGTTTTTT

D: TRBD1
size: many
V: TRBV5-4
J: TRBJ2-7
CDR3: CASSRTGISYEQYF
DNA: TGTGCCAGCAGCAGGACAGGAATCTCCTACGAGCAGTACTTC

D: TRBD1
size: many
V: TRBV12-3/TRBV12-4
J: TRBJ1-2
CDR3: CASSPPLGTVNYGYTF
DNA: TGTGCCAGCAGTCCCCCCCTCGGGACAGTTAACTATGGCTACACCTTC

D: TRBD2
size: many
V: TRBV12-3/TRBV12-4
J: TRBJ2-1
CDR3: CASRPPGLAGDEQFF
DNA: TGTGCCAGCAGACCCCCGGGACTAGCGGGGGATGAGCAGTTCTTC

D: -
size: -
V: TRBV28
J: TRBJ1-1
CDR3: CASKWGGRTEAFF
DNA: TGTGCCAGCAAGTGGGGGGGGAGAACTGAAGCTTTCTTT

D: -
size: many
V: TRBV7-9
J: TRBJ2-5
CDR3: CASSQRSQETQYF
DNA: TGTGCCAGCAGCCAACGATCCCAAGAGACCCAGTACTTC

D: -
size: many
V: TRBV4-1
J: TRBJ2-3
CDR3: CASSQDLSPASSTDTQYF
DNA: TGCGCCAGCAGCCAAGATCTTAGTCCAGCCTCTAGCACAGATACGCAGTATTTT

D: -
size: many
V: TRBV15
J: TRBJ1-4
CDR3: CATSRDPGYEKLFF
DNA: TGTGCCACCAGCAGAGATCCCGGATATGAAAAACTGTTTTTT

D: -
size: many
V: TRBV6-5
J: TRBJ1-1
CDR3: CASSPGFQNTEAFF
DNA: TGTGCCAGCAGTCCAGGGTTTCAGAACACTGAAGCTTTCTTT

D: TRBD1
size: many
V: TRBV5-1
J: TRBJ1-6
CDR3: CASSLGTGTDNSPLHF
DNA: TGCGCCAGCAGTTTGGGAACCGGGACAGATAATTCACCCCTCCACTTT

D: TRBD1
size: many
V: TRBV18
J: TRBJ2-2
CDR3: CASSPQDRVQLFF
DNA: TGTGCCAGCTCACCCCAAGACAGGGTCCAGCTGTTTTTT

D: TRBD1
size: many
V: TRBV20-1
J: TRBJ2-7
CDR3: CSANSGTGGSEQYF
DNA: TGCAGTGCAAACTCCGGGACAGGGGGCAGCGAGCAGTACTTC

D: -
size: few
V: TRBV7-2
J: TRBJ1-2
CDR3: CASSLSRSSYGYTF
DNA: TGTGCCAGCAGCTTATCCAGGTCCTCCTATGGCTACACCTTC

D: TRBD1
size: many
V: TRBV2
J: TRBJ2-7
CDR3: CANRGTGTYEQYF
DNA: TGTGCCAACCGGGGGACAGGCACCTACGAGCAGTACTTC

D: TRBD2
size: many
V: TRBV5-1
J: TRBJ2-5
CDR3: CASSLVASGGQETQYF
DNA: TGCGCCAGCAGCTTGGTAGCTAGCGGGGGGCAAGAGACCCAGTACTTC

D: TRBD1
size: many
V: TRBV7-9
J: TRBJ2-5
CDR3: CASSPRQGAAQETQYF
DNA: TGTGCCAGCAGCCCCCGGCAGGGGGCGGCCCAAGAGACCCAGTACTTC

D: TRBD1
size: many
V: TRBV7-9
J: TRBJ1-1
CDR3: CASSRGQGEAFF
DNA: TGTGCCAGCAGCAGGGGACAGGGTGAAGCTTTCTTT

D: TRBD1
size: many
V: TRBV4-2
J: TRBJ2-7
CDR3: CASSQPGQGTSEQYF
DNA: TGTGCCAGCAGCCAACCGGGACAGGGGACGTCCGAGCAGTACTTC

D: TRBD1
size: many
V: TRBV5-1
J: TRBJ2-6
CDR3: CASSLGTGGFAGANVLTF
DNA: TGCGCCAGCAGCTTAGGGACAGGGGGCTTCGCTGGGGCCAACGTCCTGACTTTC

D: -
size: many
V: TRBV29-1
J: TRBJ1-1
CDR3: CSVGGGHTEAFF
DNA: TGCAGCGTTGGAGGGGGGCATACTGAAGCTTTCTTT

D: TRBD1
size: -
V: TRBV9
J: TRBJ1-1
CDR3: CASSGQGEASF
DNA: TGTGCCAGCAGCGGACAGGGTGAAGCTTCCTTT

D: -
size: -
V: TRBV7-9
J: TRBJ2-1
CDR3: CASSQIGGATSYNEQFF
DNA: TGTGCCAGCAGCCAAATCGGGGGCGCTACTTCCTACAATGAGCAGTTCTTC

D: -
size: many
V: TRBV7-2
J: TRBJ2-7
CDR3: CASSLALGGSSSYEQYF
DNA: TGTGCCAGCAGCTTAGCGCTTGGCGGCTCGAGCTCCTACGAGCAGTACTTC

D: TRBD1
size: -
V: TRBV4-2
J: TRBJ2-5
CDR3: CASSQGTGGEETQYF
DNA: TGTGCCAGCAGCCAAGGGACAGGTGGGGAGGAGACCCAGTACTTC

D: TRBD2
size: many
V: TRBV19
J: TRBJ2-2
CDR3: CASSERTSGAEELFF
DNA: TGTGCCAGTAGTGAACGGACTAGCGGGGCCGAAGAGCTGTTTTTT

D: TRBD1
size: many
V: TRBV6-6
J: TRBJ2-2
CDR3: CASSYSWTGSGELFF
DNA: TGTGCCAGCAGTTACTCGTGGACAGGGTCCGGGGAGCTGTTTTTT

D: TRBD1
size: many
V: TRBV6-5
J: TRBJ2-7
CDR3: CASSYSFETGVPNYEQYF
DNA: TGTGCCAGCAGTTACTCGTTTGAGACAGGGGTACCTAACTACGAGCAGTACTTC

D: -
size: many
V: TRBV30
J: TRBJ2-5
CDR3: CAWSVGGQETQYF
DNA: TGTGCCTGGAGTGTTGGGGGCCAAGAGACCCAGTACTTC

D: -
size: many
V: TRBV25-1
J: TRBJ2-7
CDR3: CATQRSAYEQYF
DNA: TGTGCCACCCAGAGGTCTGCCTACGAGCAGTACTTC

D: -
size: few
V: TRBV5-5
J: TRBJ1-1
CDR3: CASSLAPGIPNTEAFF
DNA: TGTGCCAGCAGCTTGGCTCCGGGGATACCGAACACTGAAGCTTTCTTT

D: TRBD1
size: -
V: TRBV5-1
J: TRBJ2-3
CDR3: CASSRQGVTDTQYF
DNA: TGCGCCAGCAGCAGACAGGGGGTTACAGATACGCAGTATTTT

D: -
size: many
V: TRBV27
J: TRBJ1-5
CDR3: CASSLAGLNQPQHF
DNA: TGTGCCAGCAGTTTGGCAGGTCTCAATCAGCCCCAGCATTTT

D: TRBD2
size: few
V: TRBV7-2
J: TRBJ2-7
CDR3: CASSSGLAGIYEQYF
DNA: TGTGCCAGCAGCTCGGGACTAGCGGGGATCTACGAGCAGTACTTC

D: TRBD1
size: -
V: TRBV6-6
J: TRBJ2-1
CDR3: CASSYSGGQGVYNEQFF
DNA: TGTGCCAGCAGTTACTCGGGGGGACAGGGGGTCTACAATGAGCAGTTCTTC

D: TRBD2
size: many
V: TRBV5-4
J: TRBJ2-7
CDR3: CASSVSLLAGNHEQYF
DNA: TGTGCCAGCAGCGTCTCCTTACTAGCGGGGAATCACGAGCAGTACTTC

D: -
size: many
V: TRBV12-5
J: TRBJ2-7
CDR3: CASGLLPSYEQYF
DNA: TGTGCTAGTGGTTTGCTCCCGTCCTACGAGCAGTACTTC